This is a list of T cell receptor beta chains from one sample in a study of radiotherapy plus CTLA-4 blockade in lung cancer. The data were produced by immunoSEQ multiplex PCR, yet TCRdb's version contains in-frame clones alone and is incomplete. The top ten hold about 23% of the sample, which has 75,000 to 95,000 clones, roughly four fifths seen once. The material sequenced was peripheral blood, taken from a patient treated with radiotherapy plus ipilimumab. These receptors originate from a human donor with non-small cell lung cancer that progressed on radiotherapy plus ipilimumab. The CDR3 runs from the conserved cysteine through the conserved F or W. A D gene is named only where the DNA matches it firmly. The size entry is marked missing in some rows and otherwise reads once, few, many or a size class.

.,.,TRBV6-1,TRBJ2-3,CAGSASTDTQYF,TGTGCCGGCTCAGCCTCCACAGATACGCAGTATTTT
.,.,TRBV18,TRBJ2-7,CASSRDYEQYF,TGTGCCAGCTCACGCGATTACGAGCAGTACTTC
.,TRBD2,TRBV27,TRBJ2-1,CASSSGGEQFF,TGTGCCAGCAGTTCGGGGGGTGAGCAGTTCTTC
.,TRBD1,TRBV5-1,TRBJ2-1,CASSLTPGQGYNEQFF,TGCGCCAGCAGCTTGACCCCGGGACAGGGGTACAATGAGCAGTTCTTC
.,.,TRBV9,TRBJ1-5,CASSVGPQSITQHF,TGTGCCAGCAGCGTAGGCCCGCAGTCAATCACCCAGCATTTT
.,.,TRBV9,TRBJ2-3,CASSTTSTDTQYF,TGTGCCAGCAGCACTACTTCCACAGATACGCAGTATTTT
.,TRBD2,TRBV13,TRBJ2-1,CASSLGPSGTSYNEQFF,TGTGCCAGCAGCTTAGGGCCTAGCGGGACCTCCTACAATGAGCAGTTCTTC
.,.,TRBV5-6,TRBJ1-2,CASSSGLNYGYTF,TGTGCCAGCAGCTCGGGCTTAAACTATGGCTACACCTTC
.,TRBD1,TRBV9,TRBJ2-5,CASSVEATGQETQYF,TGTGCCAGCAGCGTCGAGGCGACAGGGCAAGAGACCCAGTACTTC
.,.,TRBV6-4,TRBJ1-4,CASRPGEGEKLFF,TGTGCCAGCAGACCAGGGGAGGGTGAAAAACTGTTTTTT
once,.,TRBV6-6,TRBJ2-7,CASRNPSGNEQYF,TGTGCCAGCAGGAATCCTTCAGGGAACGAGCAGTACTTC
once,.,TRBV5-4,TRBJ1-3,CASSQGGLGGPSSGNTIYF,TGTGCCAGCAGCCAAGGGGGTCTAGGCGGGCCAAGCTCTGGAAACACCATATATTTT
.,TRBD1,TRBV6-6,TRBJ2-1,CASGTGLNPRNEQFF,TGTGCCAGCGGGACAGGGTTAAACCCTCGCAATGAGCAGTTCTTC
once,.,TRBV5-6,TRBJ2-1,CASSLQGIYNEQFF,TGTGCCAGCAGCTTGCAGGGGATATACAATGAGCAGTTCTTC
.,TRBD2,TRBV4-1,TRBJ2-3,CASSQDFQAGTTDTQYF,TGCGCCAGCAGCCAAGATTTTCAAGCGGGAACCACAGATACGCAGTATTTT
once,.,TRBV6-5,TRBJ2-3,CASSFTGVGDTQYF,TGTGCCAGCAGTTTTACCGGGGTTGGCGATACGCAGTATTTT
.,TRBD1,TRBV28,TRBJ2-3,CASSSRDRDPDTQYF,TGTGCCAGCAGTTCGAGGGACAGGGACCCAGATACGCAGTATTTT
.,.,TRBV18,TRBJ2-1,CASTITGRNGNEQFF,TGTGCCAGCACAATTACAGGGAGAAATGGGAATGAGCAGTTCTTC
.,.,TRBV19,TRBJ2-3,CASSMGLYTDTQYF,TGTGCCAGTAGTATGGGGTTATACACAGATACGCAGTATTTT
.,TRBD2,TRBV13,TRBJ2-1,CASSLSGGRAHEQFF,TGTGCCAGCAGCTTATCAGGCGGGAGGGCCCATGAGCAGTTCTTC
.,.,TRBV2,TRBJ1-1,CASSGRVFPEAFF,TGTGCCAGCAGCGGAAGGGTGTTCCCTGAAGCTTTCTTT
.,TRBD2,TRBV5-1,TRBJ2-2,CASSQSGSNTGELFF,TGCGCCAGCAGCCAGAGCGGGAGCAACACCGGGGAGCTGTTTTTT
.,.,TRBV30,TRBJ1-2,CASATGVGGYTF,TGTGCCTCCGCGACGGGGGTGGGTGGCTACACCTTC
.,TRBD2,TRBV6-4,TRBJ2-1,CASSAQSGSDEQFF,TGTGCCAGCAGTGCTCAGAGCGGGAGCGATGAGCAGTTCTTC
.,.,TRBV9,TRBJ1-1,CASSEGPNMNTEAFF,TGTGCCAGCAGCGAGGGGCCCAACATGAACACTGAAGCTTTCTTT
.,TRBD1,TRBV6-5,TRBJ1-1,CASKTGGFTEAFF,TGTGCCAGCAAAACAGGGGGCTTCACTGAAGCTTTCTTT
.,TRBD1,TRBV7-8,TRBJ1-2,CASSLGQGGYGYTF,TGTGCCAGCAGCTTGGGACAGGGGGGATATGGCTACACCTTC
.,TRBD2,TRBV19,TRBJ2-5,CASSPGLAEETQYF,TGTGCCAGTAGTCCCGGACTAGCGGAAGAGACCCAGTACTTC
.,.,TRBV7-9,TRBJ2-1,CASSLAGGHEQFF,TGTGCCAGCAGCTTAGCGGGGGGCCATGAGCAGTTCTTC
.,TRBD1,TRBV5-6,TRBJ2-1,CASSLYRGEQFF,TGTGCCAGCAGCTTGTACAGGGGTGAGCAGTTCTTC
.,.,TRBV2,TRBJ2-3,CASTNLGTGSGDTQYF,TGTGCCAGCACCAATCTAGGGACGGGATCTGGAGATACGCAGTATTTT
.,.,TRBV19,TRBJ2-5,CASSLANQETQYF,TGTGCCAGTAGTTTGGCGAATCAAGAGACCCAGTACTTC
.,.,TRBV4-1,TRBJ2-5,CASSQDFDIEETQYF,TGCGCCAGCAGCCAAGATTTCGATATCGAAGAGACCCAGTACTTC
.,.,TRBV7-3,TRBJ1-2,CARGFPGSLQNYGYTF,TGTGCCAGGGGGTTTCCGGGCAGCCTTCAAAACTATGGCTACACCTTC
.,.,TRBV5-1,TRBJ2-5,CASSPAGLETQYF,TGCGCCAGCAGCCCGGCAGGGTTGGAGACCCAGTACTTC
.,.,TRBV6-1,TRBJ2-1,CASSEVGRGHEQFF,TGTGCCAGCAGTGAAGTCGGGAGGGGGCATGAGCAGTTCTTC
.,.,TRBV6-1,TRBJ1-4,CASSEGLLFF,TGTGCCAGCAGTGAAGGGTTACTGTTTTTT
once,TRBD2,TRBV7-7,TRBJ2-5,CASSLRAGEGETQYF,TGTGCTAGCAGCTTACGAGCGGGAGAGGGAGAGACCCAGTACTTC
.,.,TRBV6-4,TRBJ1-4,CASSDGGRGEKLFF,TGTGCCAGCAGTGACGGGGGGAGGGGGGAAAAACTGTTTTTT
.,TRBD1,TRBV11-2,TRBJ2-5,CASSNLDRVQETQYF,TGTGCCAGCAGCAACTTGGACAGGGTCCAAGAGACCCAGTACTTC
.,.,TRBV4-1,TRBJ2-1,CASSQPGTTSSNEQFF,TGCGCCAGCAGCCAACCCGGGACCACAAGCTCCAATGAGCAGTTCTTC
.,.,TRBV19,TRBJ1-5,CASSRDNFFQPQHF,TGTGCCAGTAGTCGGGACAACTTTTTTCAGCCCCAGCATTTT
.,.,TRBV27,TRBJ1-2,CASSSIGRVYGYTF,TGTGCCAGCAGTTCCATCGGTAGGGTCTATGGCTACACCTTC
.,.,TRBV7-2,TRBJ2-1,CASSRAGNRGNEQFF,TGTGCCAGCAGCAGGGCGGGGAACCGGGGGAATGAGCAGTTCTTC
.,TRBD1,TRBV10-3,TRBJ1-1,CAISEKIWDRMNTEAFF,TGTGCCATCAGTGAGAAAATATGGGACAGGATGAACACTGAAGCTTTCTTT
.,TRBD2,TRBV5-5,TRBJ2-2,CASSLFQDASGDTGELFF,TGTGCCAGCAGCTTGTTTCAAGATGCTAGCGGGGACACCGGGGAGCTGTTTTTT
.,TRBD1,TRBV5-1,TRBJ2-1,CASSLDRAVSSYNEQFF,TGCGCCAGCAGCCTCGACAGGGCCGTTAGCTCCTACAATGAGCAGTTCTTC
.,.,TRBV28,TRBJ1-3,CASSSLRAGESSGNTIYF,TGTGCCAGCAGTTCCCTTCGGGCAGGCGAAAGCTCTGGAAACACCATATATTTT
.,TRBD2,TRBV7-9,TRBJ2-1,CASSYTTSGYNEQFF,TGTGCCAGCAGCTATACGACTAGCGGATACAATGAGCAGTTCTTC
.,.,TRBV19,TRBJ1-2,CASSIDPARLRPTYGYTF,TGTGCCAGTAGTATAGATCCTGCCCGCCTGCGACCGACCTATGGCTACACCTTC